These 5 T cell receptor beta chains were all obtained from the same sample, sequenced in a study of blood T cell repertoires in COVID-19. Repertoires were generated with immunoSEQ multiplex PCR, while TCRdb's copy carries only in-frame clones and drops some. This sample carries about 92,000 clones, around three quarters of them seen once, and the ten largest clones take about 8.7%. The sample consisted of peripheral blood. These TCRs come from a man aged 50 to 59 who had recovered from COVID-19.

V gene TRBV4-2 combines with J gene TRBJ1-2; D remains unclear. V lost 0 bases, J lost 0 bases, and 5 bases lay in between. Germline CDR1 reads LGHNA; CDR2 reads YNFKEQ. The CDR3 is 14 amino acids. CDR3 region: CASSQDIANYGYTF. CDR3 DNA: TGTGCCAGCAGCCAAGACATAGCTAACTATGGCTACACCTTC.

This clone was observed a handful of times. The CDR3 sequence: CASLVGEQYF. CDR3 sequence (DNA): TGTGCCAGTCTGGTCGGCGAGCAGTACTTC. This rearrangement joins TRBV9 to TRBJ2-7; D remains unclear. The CDR3 runs to 10 residues. Germline lookup yields CDR1 SGDLS and CDR2 YYNGEE. V gave up 8 bases and J gave up 6 bases, with 9 bases separating them.

The rearrangement joins TRBV5-1 to TRBJ2-3, with D perhaps matching TRBD1 (5 bases). Germline V CDR1 and CDR2: SGHRS, YFSETQ. This CDR3 is 12 amino acids long. V shed 0 bases and J shed 9 bases, with 8 bases lying between them. In DNA form, the CDR3 reads TGCGCCAGCAGCTTGGACCAGGGAACGCAGTATTTT. It codes for CASSLDQGTQYF.

The rearrangement links TRBV7-2 to TRBJ1-1; 8 bases line up with TRBD1. This CDR3 contains 13 residues. CDR1 is SGHTA, CDR2 FQGNSA, per germline. After removal of 1 base from V and 8 bases from J, the junction contained 3 bases not matched to a gene. CDR3 region: CASSLGQGIEAFF. In DNA, the CDR3 is TGTGCCAGCAGCTTAGGACAGGGGATAGAAGCTTTCTTT.

The CDR3 DNA follows: TGTGCCAGCAGTAGGACAGGGTTATCTGGGGCCAACGTCCTGACTTTC. Its protein is CASSRTGLSGANVLTF. The J gene is TRBJ2-6, the V gene TRBV28, with 8 nucleotides matching TRBD1. The CDR3 length is 16 residues. Germline V lookup: CDR1 MDHEN, CDR2 SYDVKM. J gave up 1 base and V 5 bases, and 4 bases lay outside the gene matches.